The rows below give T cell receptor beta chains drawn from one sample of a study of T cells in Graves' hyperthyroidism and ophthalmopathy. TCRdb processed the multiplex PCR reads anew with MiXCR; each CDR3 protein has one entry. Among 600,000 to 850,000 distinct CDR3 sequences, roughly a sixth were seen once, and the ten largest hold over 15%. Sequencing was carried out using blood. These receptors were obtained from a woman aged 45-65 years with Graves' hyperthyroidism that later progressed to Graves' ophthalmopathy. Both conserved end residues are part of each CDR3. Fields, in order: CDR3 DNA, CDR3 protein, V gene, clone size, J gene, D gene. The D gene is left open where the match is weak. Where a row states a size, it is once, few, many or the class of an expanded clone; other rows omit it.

TGTGCCAGCAGTCCCTTGGCGGGCGGGTCGAACACCGGGGAGCTGTTTTTT,CASSPLAGGSNTGELFF,TRBV2,many,TRBJ2-2,NA
TGTGCCAGCAGTGAAGTTGGATTTCAGTACTTC,CASSEVGFQYF,TRBV6-1,NA,TRBJ2-4,NA
TGTGCCAGCAGCCAAGGCGGACTAGCGGGGGGCACGTACCAAGAGACCCAGTACTTC,CASSQGGLAGGTYQETQYF,TRBV3-1,many,TRBJ2-5,TRBD2
TGTGCCATCGGGGGAAGCGGGGGATTGTCCTACAATGAGCAGTTCTTC,CAIGGSGGLSYNEQFF,TRBV10-3,NA,TRBJ2-1,TRBD2
TGTGCCAGCAGCACGGGGGGGCTCTTCGACACTGAAGCTTTCTTT,CASSTGGLFDTEAFF,TRBV6-1,few,TRBJ1-1,NA
TGTGCCAGCAGCGTCAAAGGAGGCACTGAAGCTTTCTTT,CASSVKGGTEAFF,TRBV11-3,many,TRBJ1-1,NA
TGTGCCAGTAGTATTGGTAGCGGGGGCCAAGAGACCCAGTACTTC,CASSIGSGGQETQYF,TRBV19,few,TRBJ2-5,TRBD2
TGTGCCACCAGTGACAACCCCAGACAGGGGGGTGAGCAGTTCTTC,CATSDNPRQGGEQFF,TRBV24-1,NA,TRBJ2-1,TRBD1
TGTGCCAGCAGTGATTTCGAGGAAGAGACCCAGTACTTC,CASSDFEEETQYF,TRBV6-1,NA,TRBJ2-5,NA
TGTGCCAGCAGTTTCGCTAGCGGGGTCAGGGAGCTGTTTTTT,CASSFASGVRELFF,TRBV27,many,TRBJ2-2,TRBD2
TGTGCCAGCAGTTACGCCCAGGGGGCCACGAACACTGAAGCTTTCTTT,CASSYAQGATNTEAFF,TRBV6-5,many,TRBJ1-1,TRBD1
TGTGCCAGCAGCTTAGGAGGGACAGGTGGTGACATTCAGTACTTC,CASSLGGTGGDIQYF,TRBV11-3,once,TRBJ2-4,TRBD1
TGTGCCAGCAGCCAGGGACAGGGAATGGGAGAGCAGTACTTC,CASSQGQGMGEQYF,TRBV7-2,few,TRBJ2-7,TRBD1
TGCAGTGCTCACCTCCTGGGGGGGTTGAACTATGGCTACACCTTC,CSAHLLGGLNYGYTF,TRBV20-1,many,TRBJ1-2,NA
TGCAGCGTGGCCCGGGACAGATACGAGCAGTACTTC,CSVARDRYEQYF,TRBV29-1,NA,TRBJ2-7,TRBD1
TGTGCCAGCAGCGCCCGGACTAGCGGGGACACAGATACGCAGTATTTT,CASSARTSGDTDTQYF,TRBV3-1,many,TRBJ2-3,TRBD2
TGCGCCAGCAGCCTAAGAGCGGATGAAGCTTTCTTT,CASSLRADEAFF,TRBV4-1,many,TRBJ1-1,NA
TGTGCCAGCTCACTCCAGACAGGGGGCCGGTATGGCTACACCTTC,CASSLQTGGRYGYTF,TRBV18,few,TRBJ1-2,TRBD1